Here is one T cell receptor (beta chain) with its context. The antigen remains unidentified. The iRepertoire nested amplicon-rescue multiplex PCR amplified TCR alpha and beta CDR3s from RNA. One entry per CDR3 protein, called by TCRdb with MiXCR from the multiplex PCR reads. The sample shows roughly 350,000 distinct CDR3 sequences, 41% of them seen only once. The source of the sample is a study of glioma-infiltrating T cells. Broader study findings: Very few CDR3 sequences were shared between tissue and blood. Shared blood CDR3 signature motifs marked patients with low tissue-blood divergence.

CDR3 length: 14 residues. Germline V lookup: CDR1 DFQATT, CDR2 SNEGSKA (reference sequence). V lost 2 bases and J lost 2, with 10 bases in between. This TCR came from a human donor with low-grade glioma or glioblastoma, undergoing nonglioma brain surgery, or in good health (not recorded which). The chain joins TRBV20-1 to TRBJ1-5; maybe TRBD1 (6 bases). The source material was glioma tissue, nonneoplastic brain tissue, or PBMCs (not recorded which). The CDR3, as DNA: TGCAGTGCTAGACAGGGGTCGGGCAATCAGCCCCAGCATTTT. This sequence encodes CSARQGSGNQPQHF.